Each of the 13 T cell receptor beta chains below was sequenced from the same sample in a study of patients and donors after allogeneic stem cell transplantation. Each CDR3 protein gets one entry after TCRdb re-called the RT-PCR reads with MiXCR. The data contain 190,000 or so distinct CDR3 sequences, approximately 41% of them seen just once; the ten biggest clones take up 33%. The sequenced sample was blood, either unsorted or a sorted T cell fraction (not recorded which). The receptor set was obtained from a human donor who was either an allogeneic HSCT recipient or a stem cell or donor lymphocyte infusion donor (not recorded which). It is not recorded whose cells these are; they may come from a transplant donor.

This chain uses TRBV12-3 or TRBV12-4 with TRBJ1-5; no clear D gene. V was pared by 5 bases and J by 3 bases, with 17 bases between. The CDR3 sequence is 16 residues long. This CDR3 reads CASSPHWTGDNQPQHF. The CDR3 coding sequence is TGTGCCAGCAGTCCGCACTGGACGGGTGACAATCAGCCCCAGCATTTT.

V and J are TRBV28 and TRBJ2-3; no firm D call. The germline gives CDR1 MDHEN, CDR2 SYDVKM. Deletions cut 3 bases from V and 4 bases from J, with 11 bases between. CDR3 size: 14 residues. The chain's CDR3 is CASSLVPRADTQYF. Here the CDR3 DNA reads TGTGCCAGCAGTTTGGTCCCAAGGGCAGATACGCAGTATTTT.

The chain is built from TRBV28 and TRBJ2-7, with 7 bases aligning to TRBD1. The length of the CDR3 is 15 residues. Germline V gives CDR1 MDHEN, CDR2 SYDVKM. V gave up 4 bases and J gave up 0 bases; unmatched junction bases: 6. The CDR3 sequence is CASSSHRQGSYEQYF. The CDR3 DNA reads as TGTGCCAGCAGTTCCCACAGACAGGGCTCCTACGAGCAGTACTTC.

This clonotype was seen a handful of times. CDR3 bases: TGTGCCAGCAGTTACTCGACCAGGAACCCAACTAATGAAAAACTGTTTTTT. Protein sequence: CASSYSTRNPTNEKLFF. The chain has TRBV6-2 or TRBV6-3 and TRBJ1-4; D ambiguous. Trimming took 0 bases from V and 0 from J, leaving 11 bases between them. Germline V gives CDR1 MNHEY, CDR2 SVGEGT. The CDR3 length is 17 residues.

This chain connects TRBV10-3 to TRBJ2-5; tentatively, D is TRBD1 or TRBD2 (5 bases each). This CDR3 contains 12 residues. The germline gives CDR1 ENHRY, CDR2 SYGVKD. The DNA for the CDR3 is TGTGCGGCCAGGGACCTCCAAGAGACCCAGTACTTC. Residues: CAARDLQETQYF.

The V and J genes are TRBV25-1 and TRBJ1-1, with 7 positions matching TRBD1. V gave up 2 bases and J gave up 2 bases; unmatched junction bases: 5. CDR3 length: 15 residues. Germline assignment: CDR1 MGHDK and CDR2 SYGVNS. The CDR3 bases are TGTGCCAGCAGTGAACGGGGACAGTTCAACACTGAAGCTTTCTTT. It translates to CASSERGQFNTEAFF.

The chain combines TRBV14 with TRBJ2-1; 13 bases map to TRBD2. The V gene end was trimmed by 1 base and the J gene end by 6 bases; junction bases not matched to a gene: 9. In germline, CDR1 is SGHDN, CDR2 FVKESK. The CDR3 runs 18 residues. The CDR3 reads CASSQARTSGRYVNEQFF. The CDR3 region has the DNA TGTGCCAGCAGCCAAGCTCGGACTAGCGGGAGATACGTCAATGAGCAGTTCTTC. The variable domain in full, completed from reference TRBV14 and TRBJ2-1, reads EAGVTQFPSHSVIEKGQTVTLRCDPISGHDNLYWYRRVMGKEIKFLLHFVKESKQDESGMPNNRFLAERTGGTYSTLKVQPAELEDSGVYFCASSQARTSGRYVNEQFFGPGTRLTVL.

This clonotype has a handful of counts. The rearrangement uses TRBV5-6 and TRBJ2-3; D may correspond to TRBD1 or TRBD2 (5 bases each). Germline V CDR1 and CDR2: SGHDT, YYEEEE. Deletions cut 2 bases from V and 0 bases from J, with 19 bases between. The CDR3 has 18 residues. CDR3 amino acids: CASSFGAAGLLSTDTQYF. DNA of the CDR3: TGTGCCAGCAGCTTTGGGGCTGCGGGCCTCCTAAGCACAGATACGCAGTATTTT. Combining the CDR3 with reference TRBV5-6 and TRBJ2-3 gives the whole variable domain DAGVTQSPTHLIKTRGQQVTLRCSPKSGHDTVSWYQQALGQGPQFIFQYYEEEERQRGNFPDRFSGHQFPNYSSELNVNALLLGDSALYLCASSFGAAGLLSTDTQYFGPGTRLTVL.

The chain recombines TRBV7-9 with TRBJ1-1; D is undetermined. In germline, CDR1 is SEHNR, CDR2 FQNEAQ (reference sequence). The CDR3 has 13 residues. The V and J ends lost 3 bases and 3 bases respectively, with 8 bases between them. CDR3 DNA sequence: TGTGCCAGCAGCTTTAATTCGCACACTGAAGCTTTCTTT. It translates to CASSFNSHTEAFF.

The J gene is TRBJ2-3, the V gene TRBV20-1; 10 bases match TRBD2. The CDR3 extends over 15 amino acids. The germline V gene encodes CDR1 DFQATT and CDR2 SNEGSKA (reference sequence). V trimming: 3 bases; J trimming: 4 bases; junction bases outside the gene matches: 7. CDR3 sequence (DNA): TGCAGTGCTAGTGTTCTAGCGGGAGATGCAGATACGCAGTATTTT. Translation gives CSASVLAGDADTQYF.

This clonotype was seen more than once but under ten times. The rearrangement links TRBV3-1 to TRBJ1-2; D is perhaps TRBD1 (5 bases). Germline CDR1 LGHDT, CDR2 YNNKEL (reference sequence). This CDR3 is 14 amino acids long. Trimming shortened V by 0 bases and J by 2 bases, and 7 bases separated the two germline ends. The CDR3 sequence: CASSQDRANYGYTF. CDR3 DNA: TGTGCCAGCAGCCAAGACAGGGCAAACTATGGCTACACCTTC.

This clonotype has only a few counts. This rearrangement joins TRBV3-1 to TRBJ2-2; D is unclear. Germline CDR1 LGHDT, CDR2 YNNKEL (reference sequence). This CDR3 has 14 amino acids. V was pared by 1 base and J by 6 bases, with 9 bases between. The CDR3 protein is CASSQAVASGELFF. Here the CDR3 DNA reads TGTGCCAGCAGCCAAGCGGTGGCGTCCGGGGAGCTGTTTTTT.

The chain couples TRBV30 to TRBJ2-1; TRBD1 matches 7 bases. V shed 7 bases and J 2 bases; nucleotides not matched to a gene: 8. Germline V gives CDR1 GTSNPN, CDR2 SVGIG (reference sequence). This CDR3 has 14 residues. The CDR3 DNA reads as TGTGCCTACGGTACAGGGGTCGCCTACAATGAGCAGTTCTTC. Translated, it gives CAYGTGVAYNEQFF.